One T cell receptor beta chain is described in this entry. Its specificity is unknown. These data come from a study of response to subunit inactivated influenza vaccine. CDR1 SEHNR and CDR2 FQNEAQ come from the germline V gene (reference sequence). The CDR3 spans 17 residues. J was trimmed by 0 bases and V by 5 bases; bases with no gene match: 10. Each CDR3 protein is one row after TCRdb ran MiXCR on the RT-PCR reads. The sample records about 780,000 distinct CDR3 sequences, roughly 20% being singletons. Study observations and caveats: The authors put forward the suggestion that each seasonal influenza vaccination may bring in only a limited number of new T cells.

This sequence originates from a man between 50 and 59 years old who received an inactivated influenza vaccine. The specimen comprised PBMCs from blood, sampled roughly 5 days after vaccination. The chain employs TRBV7-9 and TRBJ2-4, with TRBD2 matching 7 bases. CDR3 sequence reads: CASSEGWGGLAKNIQYF. In DNA form, the CDR3 reads TGTGCCAGCAGCGAGGGGTGGGGAGGGCTAGCCAAAAACATTCAGTACTTC.